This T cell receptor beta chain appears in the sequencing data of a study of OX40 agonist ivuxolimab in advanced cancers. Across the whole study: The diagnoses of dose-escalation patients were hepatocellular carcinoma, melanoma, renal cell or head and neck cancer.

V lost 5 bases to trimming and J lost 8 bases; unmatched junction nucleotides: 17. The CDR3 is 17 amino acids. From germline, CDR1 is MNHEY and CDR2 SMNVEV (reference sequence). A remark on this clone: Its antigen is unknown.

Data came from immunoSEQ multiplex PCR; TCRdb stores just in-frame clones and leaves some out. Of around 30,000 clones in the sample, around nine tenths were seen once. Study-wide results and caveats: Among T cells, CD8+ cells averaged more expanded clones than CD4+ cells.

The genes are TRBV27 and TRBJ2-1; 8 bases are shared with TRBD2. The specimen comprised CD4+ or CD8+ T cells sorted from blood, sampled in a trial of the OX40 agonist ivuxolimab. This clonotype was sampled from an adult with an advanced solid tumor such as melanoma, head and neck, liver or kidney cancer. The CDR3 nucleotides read TGTGCCAGCAGTCCACCTCTGTCGGGGGGGCCTTGGGATGAGCAGTTCTTC. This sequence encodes CASSPPLSGGPWDEQFF.